This TCR beta chain was recovered during a study of metastatic and nonmetastatic thyroid tumors. V lost 2 bases and J 2 bases, leaving 10 bases between the germline ends. The CDR3 consists of 14 residues. Germline CDR1 DFQATT, CDR2 SNEGSKA (reference sequence). MiXCR reprocessed the PCR reads for TCRdb. The table records more than 50,000 clones, more than 20% of them present only once. Ahead of thyroid surgery, no patient had received treatment of any kind. Sequences were obtained from blood. The chain employs TRBV20-1 and TRBJ1-5, with TRBD1 as a possible D gene (5 bases). The receptor was derived from a female donor with papillary thyroid cancer or a benign thyroid nodule (not recorded which). Some clones in this sample may be carry-over from other donors' samples. The CDR3 nucleotides are TGCAGTGCTAGACATGGAGGGGGCAATCAGCCCCAGCATTTT. The encoded protein is CSARHGGGNQPQHF.